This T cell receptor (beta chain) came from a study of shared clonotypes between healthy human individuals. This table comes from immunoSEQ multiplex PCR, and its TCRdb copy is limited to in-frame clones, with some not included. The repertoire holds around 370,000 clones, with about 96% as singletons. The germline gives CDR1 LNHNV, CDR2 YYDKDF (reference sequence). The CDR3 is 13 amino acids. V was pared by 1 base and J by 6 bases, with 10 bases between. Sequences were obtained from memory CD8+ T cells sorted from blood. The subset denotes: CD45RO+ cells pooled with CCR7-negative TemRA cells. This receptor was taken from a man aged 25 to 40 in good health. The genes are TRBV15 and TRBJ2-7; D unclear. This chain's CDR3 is CATSRVGAPEQYF. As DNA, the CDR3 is TGTGCCACCAGCAGAGTAGGCGCCCCCGAGCAGTACTTC.